Listed below are T cell receptor beta chains from one sample, sequenced in a study of T cell repertoires in aging, cancer and after chemotherapy. TCRdb re-called the multiplex PCR reads through MiXCR, storing one row per CDR3 protein. This sample has thousands of distinct CDR3 sequences, with more than 30% found just once. Sequencing input: blood. The receptors come from a human donor with a blood cancer. Both conserved end residues are part of each CDR3. D genes are given only for firm matches. Clone size is not always given. Where it is, it says once, few, many or a class for expanded clones.

cdr3_nt	cdr3_aa	d_call	clone_size	j_call	v_call
TGTGCCAGCAGTTTTATCTACTTGGGGGCCCAGTACTTC	CASSFIYLGAQYF	.	.	TRBJ2-5	TRBV12-3/TRBV12-4
TGTGCCAGCAGTTTACTGTGGATAGGTCAGCCCCAGCATTTT	CASSLLWIGQPQHF	.	.	TRBJ1-5	TRBV27
TGTGCCAGCAGCTTGAAGAGTGCGGGGGGGCCCCACAGTGAGCAGTTCTTC	CASSLKSAGGPHSEQFF	TRBD2	once	TRBJ2-1	TRBV5-6
TGTGCCACCAGTGTGGGGTTGGGGGAAGAGACCCAGTACTTC	CATSVGLGEETQYF	.	few	TRBJ2-5	TRBV24-1
TGTGCCAGCAGTTCGCCGGACAGGGGGATCTACGAGCAGTACTTC	CASSSPDRGIYEQYF	TRBD1	few	TRBJ2-7	TRBV12-3/TRBV12-4
TGTGCCAGCAGTTCGGACAGGGGAAGCGAGCAGTACTTC	CASSSDRGSEQYF	TRBD1	few	TRBJ2-7	TRBV12-3/TRBV12-4
TGTGCCAGCAGCTTGGTACAGGGGCTGAGCGAGCAGTACTTC	CASSLVQGLSEQYF	TRBD1	.	TRBJ2-7	TRBV5-6
TGTGCCAGCAGGCGGACAGGCGGGAATGGCTACACCTTC	CASRRTGGNGYTF	TRBD1	few	TRBJ1-2	TRBV6-6
TGTGCCAGCAGTTACGAGGGGCGGGGGGGCTCCTTCTTC	CASSYEGRGGSFF	TRBD2	.	TRBJ2-1	TRBV6-2/TRBV6-3
TGTGCCAGTAGTATAGCGTCCCGGCGGGGGGGGAATGAGCAGTTCTTC	CASSIASRRGGNEQFF	TRBD2	medium-sized	TRBJ2-1	TRBV19
TGTGCCAGCAGCTCGCAGGGGGGTGCGGGCTCACCCCTCCACTTT	CASSSQGGAGSPLHF	TRBD1	.	TRBJ1-6	TRBV11-3
TGTGCCAGTAGCACCTACAGGTATCAGCCCCAGCATTTT	CASSTYRYQPQHF	.	large	TRBJ1-5	TRBV19
TGTGCCACCAGTGATTCGGGACAGTCGATTGGTGAGCAGTACTTC	CATSDSGQSIGEQYF	TRBD1	.	TRBJ2-7	TRBV24-1
TGTGCCAGCAGCCGGGTACTAGCGGGAGGCACAGATACGCAGTATTTT	CASSRVLAGGTDTQYF	TRBD2	.	TRBJ2-3	TRBV5-4
TGTGCCAGCAGCTTAGGAAACCGGATTAGCGGGGTAGAGACCCAGTACTTC	CASSLGNRISGVETQYF	TRBD2	few	TRBJ2-5	TRBV7-2
TGTGCCAACGGAGGCACCTTGTTACTAGCGGGGGGAGGGTGGGGAGAGACCCAGTACTTC	CANGGTLLLAGGGWGETQYF	TRBD2	.	TRBJ2-5	TRBV6-1
TGCGCCAGCAGCCAAGATCGGGTCCGGGAGACCCAGTACTTC	CASSQDRVRETQYF	.	few	TRBJ2-5	TRBV4-3
TGTGCCAGCAGCTCACGGGGCATAAAAGCTTTCTTT	CASSSRGIKAFF	.	.	TRBJ1-1	TRBV12-3/TRBV12-4
TGCAGTGCTATCTGGACAGGTCGAGCTTTCTTT	CSAIWTGRAFF	TRBD1	.	TRBJ1-1	TRBV20-1
TGTGCCAGCTCACCAACACCGCGCACAGATACGCAGTATTTT	CASSPTPRTDTQYF	.	.	TRBJ2-3	TRBV18
TGTGCCAGCATTCGCCCCGGACTAAGCTCCTACAATGAGCAGTTCTTC	CASIRPGLSSYNEQFF	.	.	TRBJ2-1	TRBV7-2
TGTGCCAGCAGCTTGGTGGCGGGTTTGCTCCAAGAGACCCAGTACTTC	CASSLVAGLLQETQYF	.	few	TRBJ2-5	TRBV5-6
TGCAGCGCGGGGGGAGGGTTGGATGAGCAGTTCTTC	CSAGGGLDEQFF	TRBD2	medium-sized	TRBJ2-1	TRBV29-1
TGTGCCAGTAGTATAGTGGAGGGTATCGCGCAGTTCTTC	CASSIVEGIAQFF	.	medium-sized	TRBJ2-1	TRBV19
TGTGCCAGCAGCCTACTAGCGGGAGGGATTATTAGGGAGCAGTTCTTC	CASSLLAGGIIREQFF	TRBD2	.	TRBJ2-1	TRBV6-1
TGTGCCAGCAGTTACTCATACAGCCCCTACGAGCAGTACTTC	CASSYSYSPYEQYF	.	.	TRBJ2-7	TRBV6-5
TGTGCCAGCAGTGAACGTACTAGCGTCTACAATGAGCAGTTCTTC	CASSERTSVYNEQFF	TRBD2	few	TRBJ2-1	TRBV6-4
TGTGCCAGCAGACTAGCGGGAGATGGAGAGACCCAGTACTTC	CASRLAGDGETQYF	TRBD2	.	TRBJ2-5	TRBV11-3
TGTGCCAGCAGTTACTCGATAGGGACACCGGCCTACGAGCAGTACTTC	CASSYSIGTPAYEQYF	.	.	TRBJ2-7	TRBV6-5
TGCGCCAGCAGCCAAGACCTACCAGGGAGCTTTAATGAAAAACTGTTTTTT	CASSQDLPGSFNEKLFF	.	few	TRBJ1-4	TRBV4-3
TGTGCCAGCAGGCCCGACCGGTCCTACGAGCAGTACTTC	CASRPDRSYEQYF	.	.	TRBJ2-7	TRBV6-1
TGTGCCAGTAGTATTTCCGGGGGCGCGTTTACCTATGGCTACACCTTC	CASSISGGAFTYGYTF	.	.	TRBJ1-2	TRBV19
TGTGCCAGCAGGACAGGACCCTCGAACACCGGGGAGCTGTTTTTT	CASRTGPSNTGELFF	.	.	TRBJ2-2	TRBV12-3/TRBV12-4
TGTGCCAGCAGTTTCCGGGGGGCCCACGGTGAGCAGTACTTC	CASSFRGAHGEQYF	.	.	TRBJ2-7	TRBV27
TGCAGCGTCCGACAGGGCCCCTCCTATGGCTACACCTTC	CSVRQGPSYGYTF	TRBD1	medium-sized	TRBJ1-2	TRBV29-1
TGTGCCAGCAGCCTTGGTGGACAGGGATATAATTCACCCCTCCACTTT	CASSLGGQGYNSPLHF	TRBD1	medium-sized	TRBJ1-6	TRBV6-5
TGTGCCAGCTCACCCCCGGGACAGGGTGAGACCCAGTACTTC	CASSPPGQGETQYF	TRBD1	.	TRBJ2-5	TRBV27
TGTGCCAGCAGCCGACCCGGGGGAGAATGGACCGGGGAGCTGTTTTTT	CASSRPGGEWTGELFF	.	few	TRBJ2-2	TRBV5-6
TGTGCCATCAACAGTCGCGGGGGAGGGACCGGGGAGCTGTTTTTT	CAINSRGGGTGELFF	TRBD2	few	TRBJ2-2	TRBV10-3
TGCAGTGCTAGAGATGGTAGCGGGGGGGAGTCGGATACGCAGTATTTT	CSARDGSGGESDTQYF	TRBD2	.	TRBJ2-3	TRBV20-1
TGTGCCAGCAGCTTGTGGCGCTCCTACAATGAGCAGTTCTTC	CASSLWRSYNEQFF	.	medium-sized	TRBJ2-1	TRBV5-5
TGCAGTGCTAGGGAGTACCTAGCGGGAGGGACCTACGAGCAGTACTTC	CSAREYLAGGTYEQYF	TRBD2	.	TRBJ2-7	TRBV20-1
TGTGCCAGCAGCTTGGCCCCACTAGAAGAGCAGTACTTC	CASSLAPLEEQYF	.	.	TRBJ2-7	TRBV11-2
TGTGCCAGCAGATCTGCGGGGGCGGATGAAAAACTGTTTTTT	CASRSAGADEKLFF	.	few	TRBJ1-4	TRBV6-1
TGTGCCACCAGTGACCTTAGCGGGGGTGGGACCCAGTACTTC	CATSDLSGGGTQYF	TRBD2	few	TRBJ2-5	TRBV24-1
TGTGCCAGCAGCACCAATCCGGGAAATGAGCAGTTCTTC	CASSTNPGNEQFF	.	.	TRBJ2-1	TRBV12-3/TRBV12-4
TGTGCCATCAGCAGGGAGGGCTATGGCTACACCTTC	CAISREGYGYTF	.	.	TRBJ1-2	TRBV10-3